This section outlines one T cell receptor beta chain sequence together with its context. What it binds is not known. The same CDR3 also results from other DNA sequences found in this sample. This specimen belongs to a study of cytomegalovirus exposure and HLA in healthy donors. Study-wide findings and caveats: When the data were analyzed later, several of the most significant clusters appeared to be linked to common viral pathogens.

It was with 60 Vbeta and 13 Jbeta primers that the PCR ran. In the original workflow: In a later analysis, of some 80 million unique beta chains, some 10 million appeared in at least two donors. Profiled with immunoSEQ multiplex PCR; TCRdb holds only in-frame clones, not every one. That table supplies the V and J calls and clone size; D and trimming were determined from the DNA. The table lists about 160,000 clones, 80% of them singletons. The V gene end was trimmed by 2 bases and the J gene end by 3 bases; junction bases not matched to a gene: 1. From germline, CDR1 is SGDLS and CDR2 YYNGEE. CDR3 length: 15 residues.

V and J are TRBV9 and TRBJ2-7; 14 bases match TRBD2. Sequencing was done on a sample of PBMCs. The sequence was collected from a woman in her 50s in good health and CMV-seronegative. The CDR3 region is CASSVGTSGSYEQYF. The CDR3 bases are TGTGCCAGCAGCGTTGGGACTAGCGGGAGCTACGAGCAGTACTTC.